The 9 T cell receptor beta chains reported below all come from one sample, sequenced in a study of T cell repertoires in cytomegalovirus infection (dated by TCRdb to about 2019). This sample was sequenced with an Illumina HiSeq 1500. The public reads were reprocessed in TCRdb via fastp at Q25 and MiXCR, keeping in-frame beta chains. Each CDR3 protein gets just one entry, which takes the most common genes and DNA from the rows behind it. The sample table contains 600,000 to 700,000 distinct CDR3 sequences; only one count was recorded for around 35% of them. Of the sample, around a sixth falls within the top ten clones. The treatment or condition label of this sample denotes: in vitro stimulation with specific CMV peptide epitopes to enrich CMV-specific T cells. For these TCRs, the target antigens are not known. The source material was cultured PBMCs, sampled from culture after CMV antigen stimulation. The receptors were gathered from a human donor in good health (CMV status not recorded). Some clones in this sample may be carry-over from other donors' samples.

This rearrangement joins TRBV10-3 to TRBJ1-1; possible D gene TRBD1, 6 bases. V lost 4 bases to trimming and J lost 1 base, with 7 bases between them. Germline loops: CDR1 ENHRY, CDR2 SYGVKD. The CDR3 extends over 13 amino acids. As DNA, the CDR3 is TGTGCCATCAGTGGGACAGCGAACACTGAAGCTTTCTTT. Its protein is CAISGTANTEAFF.

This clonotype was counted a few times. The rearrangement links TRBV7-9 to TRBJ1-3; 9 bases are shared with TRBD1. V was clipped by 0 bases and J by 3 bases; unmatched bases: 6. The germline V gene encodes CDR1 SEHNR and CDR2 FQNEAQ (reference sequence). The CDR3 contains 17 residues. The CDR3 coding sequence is TGTGCCAGCAGCTTAGCGCCCGGGACAGGGTATGGAAACACCATATATTTT. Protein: CASSLAPGTGYGNTIYF.

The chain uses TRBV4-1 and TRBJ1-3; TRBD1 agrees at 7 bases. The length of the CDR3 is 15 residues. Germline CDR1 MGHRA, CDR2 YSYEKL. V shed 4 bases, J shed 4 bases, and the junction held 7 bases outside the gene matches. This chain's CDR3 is CASSLGQLMGNTIYF. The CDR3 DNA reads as TGCGCCAGCAGCCTGGGACAGCTAATGGGAAACACCATATATTTT.

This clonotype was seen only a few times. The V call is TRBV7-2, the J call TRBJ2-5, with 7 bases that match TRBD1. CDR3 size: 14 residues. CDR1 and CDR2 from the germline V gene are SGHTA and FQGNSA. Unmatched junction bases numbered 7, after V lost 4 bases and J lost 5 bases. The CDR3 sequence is CASSSTPQGETQYF. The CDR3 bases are TGTGCCAGCAGCTCGACCCCACAGGGGGAGACCCAGTACTTC.

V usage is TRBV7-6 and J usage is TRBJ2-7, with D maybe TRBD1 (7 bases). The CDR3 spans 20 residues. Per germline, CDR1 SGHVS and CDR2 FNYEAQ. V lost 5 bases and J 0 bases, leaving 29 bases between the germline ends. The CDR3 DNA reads TGTGCCAGCAGCGCTCGGGACTTTATCTCCAGGGGGACTCACTCCTACGAGCAGTACTTC. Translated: CASSARDFISRGTHSYEQYF.

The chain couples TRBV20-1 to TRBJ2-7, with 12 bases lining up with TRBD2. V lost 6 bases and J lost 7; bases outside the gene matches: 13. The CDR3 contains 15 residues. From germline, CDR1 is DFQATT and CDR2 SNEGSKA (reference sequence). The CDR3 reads CSAPRTSGGRLEQYF. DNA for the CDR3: TGCAGTGCCCCGAGAACTAGCGGGGGGCGATTGGAGCAGTACTTC.

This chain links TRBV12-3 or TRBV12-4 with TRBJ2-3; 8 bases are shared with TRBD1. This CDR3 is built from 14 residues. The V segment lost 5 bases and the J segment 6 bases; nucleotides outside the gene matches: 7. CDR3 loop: CASSPGQGMDTQYF. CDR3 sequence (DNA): TGTGCCAGCAGTCCCGGACAGGGAATGGATACGCAGTATTTT.

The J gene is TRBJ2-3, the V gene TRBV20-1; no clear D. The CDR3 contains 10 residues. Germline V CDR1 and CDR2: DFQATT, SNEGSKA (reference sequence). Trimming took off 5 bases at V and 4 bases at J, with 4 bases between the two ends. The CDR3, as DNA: TGCAGTGCTCTCTCAGATACGCAGTATTTT. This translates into CSALSDTQYF.

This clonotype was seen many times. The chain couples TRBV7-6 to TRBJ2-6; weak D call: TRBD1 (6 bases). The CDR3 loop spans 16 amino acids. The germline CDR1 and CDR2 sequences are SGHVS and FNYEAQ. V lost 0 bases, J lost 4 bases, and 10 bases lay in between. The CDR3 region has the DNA TGTGCCAGCAGCTTAGCGGTGACAGGAGGGGCCAACGTCCTGACTTTC. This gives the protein CASSLAVTGGANVLTF.